This T cell receptor beta chain was profiled in a study of regulatory and conventional T cells in RAG deficiency. V gave up 5 bases and J gave up 4 bases, with 12 bases separating them. Germline V gene lookup returns CDR1 SQVTM and CDR2 ANQGSEA. The CDR3 covers 13 residues. Genomic DNA came from blood conventional CD4+ T cells gated CD25-low CD127-high. The repertoire was sequenced with immunoSEQ multiplex PCR; TCRdb's copy has only in-frame clones and lacks some. The table lists 20,000 to 25,000 clones, 85% to 95% of them singletons, with under 0.95% in the top ten. The sample was also linked to a second study, of regulatory T cells. Turning to that study: Primers: 52 TRBV forward and 13 TRBJ reverse.

V usage is TRBV29-1 and J usage is TRBJ2-1; TRBD1 might be the D (5 bases). The specimen was CD4+ T cells sorted from blood. The source is a human donor in good health. The CDR3 nucleotides are TGCAGCGTTCGCCAGGGCTTTTACAATGAGCAGTTCTTC. It specifies CSVRQGFYNEQFF.